This TCR beta chain was found in a study of shared clonotypes between healthy human individuals. In the authors' workflow: Filtering of immunoSEQ junctional sequences could not match full-length read filtering. Libraries were prepared by immunoSEQ multiplex PCR; TCRdb keeps only in-frame clonotypes and omits some of them. V and J calls and clone size are those listed in that table; D and trimming were worked out from the DNA. The profile covers millions of clones, with more than 85% appearing a single time and about 0.39% taken by the ten largest. The germline gives CDR1 SGHRS, CDR2 YFSETQ. V was shortened by 4 bases and J by 2 bases, with 15 bases between the two germline ends. The length of the CDR3 is 15 residues.

The genes are TRBV5-1 and TRBJ1-2; a possible D gene is TRBD1 (5 bases). The TCR originated in a man between 18 and 35 years old in good health. Some clones in this sample may be carry-over from other donors' samples. Sequenced: naive CD4+ T cells from PBMCs. Described subset: CD45RA+ positively selected. The chain's CDR3 is CASSRWGEENYGYTF. The DNA for the CDR3 is TGCGCCAGCAGCCGGTGGGGCGAGGAAAACTATGGCTACACCTTC.